The 3 T cell receptor beta chains given below trace back to one sample, sequenced in a study of blood T cell repertoires in COVID-19. Sequencing was performed with immunoSEQ multiplex PCR; in TCRdb, only in-frame clones are kept and a portion is missing. The table includes around 60,000 clones, about three quarters detected once. Material: peripheral blood. Receptors originate from a man aged 25 to 45 with COVID-19, enrolled during active disease.

This chain links TRBV18 with TRBJ1-1; 10 bases match TRBD1. V lost 1 base and J lost 1; bases outside the gene matches: 0. Per germline, CDR1 KGHSH and CDR2 LQKENI. This CDR3 spans 15 amino acids. The CDR3 bases are TGTGCCAGCTCACCACGGGACAGGGGGAACACTGAAGCTTTCTTT. Its translation is CASSPRDRGNTEAFF.

The rearrangement uses TRBV6-6 and TRBJ1-4; TRBD1 is a possible D gene (6 bases). Germline-derived CDR1 and CDR2 are MNHNY and SVGAGI (reference sequence). The length of the CDR3 is 11 residues. The V end lost 6 bases, the J end lost 10 bases, and 9 bases lay between the germline ends. CDR3 in amino acids: CASSGQLKLFF. The CDR3 DNA is TGTGCCAGCAGCGGACAGCTAAAACTGTTTTTT.

DNA of the CDR3: TGTGCCAGCAGTTACCGGGGGGCCAGTCAGCCCCAGCATTTT. Protein: CASSYRGASQPQHF. The chain links TRBV6-5 to TRBJ1-5; D may be TRBD1 (6 bases). This CDR3 has 14 amino acids. V lost 2 bases, J lost 6 bases, and 11 bases lay in between. CDR1 and CDR2 from the germline V gene are MNHEY and SVGAGI.